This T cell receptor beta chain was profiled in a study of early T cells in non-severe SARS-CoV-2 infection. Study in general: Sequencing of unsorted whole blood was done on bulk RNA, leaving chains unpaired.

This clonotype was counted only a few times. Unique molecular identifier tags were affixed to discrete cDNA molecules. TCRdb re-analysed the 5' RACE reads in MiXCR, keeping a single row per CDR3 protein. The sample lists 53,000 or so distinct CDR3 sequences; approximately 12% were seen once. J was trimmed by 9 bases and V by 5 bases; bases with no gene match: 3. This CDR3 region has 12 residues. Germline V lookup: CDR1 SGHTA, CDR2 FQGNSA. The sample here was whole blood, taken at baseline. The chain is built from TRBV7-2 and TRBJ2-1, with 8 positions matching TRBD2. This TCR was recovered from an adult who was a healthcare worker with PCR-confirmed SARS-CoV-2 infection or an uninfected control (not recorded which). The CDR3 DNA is TGTGCCAGCAGCAAGACTAGCGTTGAGCAGTTCTTC. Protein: CASSKTSVEQFF.